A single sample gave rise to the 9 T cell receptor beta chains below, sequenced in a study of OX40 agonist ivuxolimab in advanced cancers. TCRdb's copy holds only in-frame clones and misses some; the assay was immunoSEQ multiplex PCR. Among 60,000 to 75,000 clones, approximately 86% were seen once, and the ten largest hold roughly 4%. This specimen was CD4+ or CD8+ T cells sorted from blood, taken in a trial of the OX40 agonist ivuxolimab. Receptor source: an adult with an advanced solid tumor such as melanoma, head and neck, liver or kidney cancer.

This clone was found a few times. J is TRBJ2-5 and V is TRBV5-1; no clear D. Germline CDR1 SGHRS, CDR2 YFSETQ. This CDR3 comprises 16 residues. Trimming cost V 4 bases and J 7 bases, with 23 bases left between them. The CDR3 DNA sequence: TGCGCCAGCAGCAACCTGTTGGCTCATCTCAAGGGGACCCAGTACTTC. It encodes CASSNLLAHLKGTQYF.

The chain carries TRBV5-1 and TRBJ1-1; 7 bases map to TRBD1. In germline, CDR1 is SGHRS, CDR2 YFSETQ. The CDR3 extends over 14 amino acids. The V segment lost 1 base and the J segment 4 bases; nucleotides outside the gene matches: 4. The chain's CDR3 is CASSLTGTATEAFF. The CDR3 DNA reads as TGCGCCAGCAGCTTGACAGGGACAGCCACTGAAGCTTTCTTT.

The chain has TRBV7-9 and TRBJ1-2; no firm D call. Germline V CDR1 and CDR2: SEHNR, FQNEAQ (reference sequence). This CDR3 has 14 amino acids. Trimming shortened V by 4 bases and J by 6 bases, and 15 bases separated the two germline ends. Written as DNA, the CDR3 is TGTGCCAGCAGCTCATCCGGGTGGGCCCATGGCTACACCTTC. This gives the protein CASSSSGWAHGYTF.

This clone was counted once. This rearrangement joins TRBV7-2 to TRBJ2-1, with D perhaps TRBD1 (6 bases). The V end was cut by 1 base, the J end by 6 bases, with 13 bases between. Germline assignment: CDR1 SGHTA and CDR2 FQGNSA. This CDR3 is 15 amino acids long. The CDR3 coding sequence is TGTGCCAGCAGCTTAGTACAGGGTTGGGGCAATGAGCAGTTCTTC. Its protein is CASSLVQGWGNEQFF.

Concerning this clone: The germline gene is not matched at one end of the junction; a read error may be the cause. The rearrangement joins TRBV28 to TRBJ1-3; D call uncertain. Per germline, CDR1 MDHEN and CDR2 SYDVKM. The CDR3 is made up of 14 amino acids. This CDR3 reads CASSSPTLKGPSDF. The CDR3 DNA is TGTGCCAGCAGTTCACCCACCCTCAAAGGTCCCTCAGATTTT.

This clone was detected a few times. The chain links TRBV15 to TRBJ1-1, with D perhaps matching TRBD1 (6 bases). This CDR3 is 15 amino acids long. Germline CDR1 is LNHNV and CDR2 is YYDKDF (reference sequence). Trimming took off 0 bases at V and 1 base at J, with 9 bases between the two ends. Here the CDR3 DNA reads TGTGCCACCAGCAGAGAAGACAGGAGGAACACTGAAGCTTTCTTT. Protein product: CATSREDRRNTEAFF.

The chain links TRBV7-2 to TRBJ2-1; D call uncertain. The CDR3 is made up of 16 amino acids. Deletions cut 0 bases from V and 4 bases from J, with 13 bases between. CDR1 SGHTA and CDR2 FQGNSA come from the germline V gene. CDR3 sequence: CASSLAPETSYNEQFF. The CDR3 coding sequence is TGTGCCAGCAGCTTAGCGCCGGAGACTTCTTACAATGAGCAGTTCTTC.

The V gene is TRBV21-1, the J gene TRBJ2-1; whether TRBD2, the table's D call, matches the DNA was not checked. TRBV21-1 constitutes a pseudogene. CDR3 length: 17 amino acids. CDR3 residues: CASSSPAGTSGGDEQFF. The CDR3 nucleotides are TGTGCCAGCAGCAGTCCAGCCGGGACTAGCGGGGGAGATGAGCAGTTCTTC.

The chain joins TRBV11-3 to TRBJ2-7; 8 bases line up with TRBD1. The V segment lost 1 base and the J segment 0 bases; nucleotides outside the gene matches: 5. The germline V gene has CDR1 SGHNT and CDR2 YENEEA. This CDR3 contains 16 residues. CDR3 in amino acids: CASSLGQGMSSYEQYF. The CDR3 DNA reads TGTGCCAGCAGCTTAGGACAGGGGATGAGCTCCTACGAGCAGTACTTC.